This T cell receptor beta chain was documented in a study of vaccination and CD4 T cells after COVID-19. Regarding the study as a whole: Convalescent patients displayed a median about 86% of reactive clones emerging only post-vaccination.

Oncomine TCR Beta short-read sequencing was applied to DNA from cultured CD4+ T cells. From the PCR reads, TCRdb called clonotypes with MiXCR, one entry per CDR3 protein. This sample has roughly 13,000 distinct CDR3 sequences; roughly half occur once, and the top ten carry roughly 17%. This clonotype was found a few times. Antigen specificity is unknown. The treatment: roughly 10-day PBMC culture with coronavirus spike peptide pools or control peptides (ViraFEST assay). This CDR3 spans 12 amino acids. Germline assignment: CDR1 SEHNR and CDR2 FQNEAQ (reference sequence). The V end lost 6 bases, the J end lost 6 bases, and 10 bases lay between the germline ends.

Sequences were obtained from CD4+ T cells from blood, cultured in vitro. The chain recombines TRBV7-9 with TRBJ2-3; D gene ambiguous. The sequence was collected from a human donor who had recovered from COVID-19. CDR3 sequence reads: CASSLQGDTQYF. In DNA form, the CDR3 reads TGTGCCAGCAGTCTCCAAGGGGATACGCAGTATTTT.